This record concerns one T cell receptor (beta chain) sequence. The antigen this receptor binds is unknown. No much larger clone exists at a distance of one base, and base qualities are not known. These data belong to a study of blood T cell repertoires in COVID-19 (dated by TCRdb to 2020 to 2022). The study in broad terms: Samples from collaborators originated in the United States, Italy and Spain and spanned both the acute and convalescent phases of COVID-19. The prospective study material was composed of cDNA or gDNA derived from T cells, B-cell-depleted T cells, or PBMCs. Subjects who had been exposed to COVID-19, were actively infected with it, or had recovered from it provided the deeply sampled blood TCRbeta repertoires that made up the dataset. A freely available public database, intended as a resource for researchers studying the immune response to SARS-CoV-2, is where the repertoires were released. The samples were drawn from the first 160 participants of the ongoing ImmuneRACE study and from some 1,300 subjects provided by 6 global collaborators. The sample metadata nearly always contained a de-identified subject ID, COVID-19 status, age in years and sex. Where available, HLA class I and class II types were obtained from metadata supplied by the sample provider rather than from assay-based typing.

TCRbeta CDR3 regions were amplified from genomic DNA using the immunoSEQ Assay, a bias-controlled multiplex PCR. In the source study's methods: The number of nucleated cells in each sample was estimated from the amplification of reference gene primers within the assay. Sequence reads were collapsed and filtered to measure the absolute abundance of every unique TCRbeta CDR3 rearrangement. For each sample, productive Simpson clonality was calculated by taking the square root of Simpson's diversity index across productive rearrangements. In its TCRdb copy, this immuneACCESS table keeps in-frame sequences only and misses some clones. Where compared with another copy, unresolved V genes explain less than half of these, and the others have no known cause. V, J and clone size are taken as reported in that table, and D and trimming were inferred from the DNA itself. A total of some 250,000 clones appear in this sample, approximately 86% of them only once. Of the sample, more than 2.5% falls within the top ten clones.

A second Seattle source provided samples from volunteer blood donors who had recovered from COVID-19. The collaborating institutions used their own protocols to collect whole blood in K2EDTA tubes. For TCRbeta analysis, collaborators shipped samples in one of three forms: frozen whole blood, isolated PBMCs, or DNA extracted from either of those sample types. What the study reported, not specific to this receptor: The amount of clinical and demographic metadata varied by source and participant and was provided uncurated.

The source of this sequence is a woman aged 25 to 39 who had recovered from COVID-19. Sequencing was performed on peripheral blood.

Here is the DNA: TGTGCCAGCAGCTTAGGGACAGTAGTATATGGCTACACCTTC. Its product reads: CASSLGTVVYGYTF. The chain is encoded by TRBV7-9 joined to TRBJ1-2; 6 matching bases give a weak D call of TRBD1. Sequences SEHNR (CDR1) and FQNEAQ (CDR2) are obtained from the germline V gene (reference sequence). The V end loses 1 base and the J end loses 5 bases, and a stretch of 11 bases separates them. The CDR3, from cysteine to phenylalanine, totals 14 residues. Kept here is only the CDR3 DNA, which spans 42 bases and is read in frame from base 1.